This T cell receptor beta chain originates from a study of cytomegalovirus exposure and HLA in healthy donors. Overall study results and limits: Most subjects' HLA-A and HLA-B alleles were reportedly predicted from TCR beta sequences. Among the most significant clusters, several appeared linked to common viral pathogens in a later analysis. The study labeled roughly 160 TCR beta chains cytomegalovirus-associated.

The CDR3 covers 15 residues. V was clipped by 2 bases and J by 3 bases; unmatched bases: 4. The germline V gene has CDR1 MDHEN and CDR2 SYDVKM. On this clone itself: Its matching antigen is unknown.

PCR primers comprised 60 Vbeta and 13 Jbeta primers. In the original analysis: Among the unique TCR beta chains that a later analysis counted, 70 million to 85 million in all, roughly 11 million were shared. Assay: immunoSEQ multiplex PCR; the TCRdb copy retains only in-frame clones and omits some. That table gives V, J and clone size, and the DNA gave D and trimming. The repertoire consists of about 160,000 clones, with roughly 80% occurring once and the leading ten covering 3.7%. Sequencing input: PBMCs. This sequence was found in a man younger than 40 in good health and CMV-seropositive. The genes are TRBV28 and TRBJ2-5; 9 positions match TRBD2. CDR3 amino acids: CASSLETSGKETQYF. For the CDR3, the DNA is TGTGCCAGCAGTTTAGAGACTAGCGGAAAAGAGACCCAGTACTTC.